Presented here are 18 T cell receptor beta chains from one specimen sequenced in a study of identical twins. TCRdb recomputed calls from the 5' RACE reads with MiXCR, one row per CDR3 protein. The data show around 470,000 distinct CDR3 sequences, around 14% seen once. The sample also formed part of further work on yellow fever vaccine responses in identical twins.

The specimen was CD4+ T cells sorted from blood. These TCRs come from a woman younger than 30 in good health.

V is TRBV30 and J is TRBJ2-1; 13 bases align to TRBD2. CDR1 is GTSNPN, CDR2 SVGIG, per germline (reference sequence). V dropped 0 bases and J dropped 15; count of bases not matched to a gene: 5. CDR3 size: 13 residues. This chain's CDR3 is CAWSVLAGGLWFF. The CDR3 DNA sequence: TGTGCCTGGAGTGTACTAGCGGGGGGGTTATGGTTCTTC.

The chain carries TRBV6-5 and TRBJ2-5, with D tentatively TRBD1 or TRBD2 (5 bases each). This CDR3 is built from 15 residues. Germline-derived CDR1 and CDR2 are MNHEY and SVGAGI. V was pared by 0 bases and J by 4 bases, with 12 bases between. The CDR3 loop reads CASSYSIGAGETQYF. The CDR3 nucleotides are TGTGCCAGCAGTTACTCTATCGGGGCGGGAGAGACCCAGTACTTC.

This clonotype was found a few times. This sequence joins TRBV6-2 or TRBV6-3 and TRBJ2-2; D is ambiguous. The CDR3 has 14 amino acids. The germline V gene has CDR1 MNHEY and CDR2 SVGEGT. Trimming took 2 bases from V and 4 from J, leaving 8 bases between them. The CDR3 DNA follows: TGTGCCAGCAGTTACCGTGCATCCACCGGGGAGCTGTTTTTT. It translates to CASSYRASTGELFF.

This clonotype was seen only a few times. The chain joins TRBV15 to TRBJ2-7; no clear D gene. V lost 5 bases to trimming and J lost 3 bases, with 17 bases between them. The CDR3 covers 15 residues. Germline V gives CDR1 LNHNV, CDR2 YYDKDF (reference sequence). The CDR3, as DNA: TGTGCCACCAGCCGAGGCCGGCTGTCGGACTACGAGCAGTACTTC. Its translation is CATSRGRLSDYEQYF.

This chain links TRBV7-4 with TRBJ2-7; no definite D call. Germline V CDR1 and CDR2: SGHVT, SQSDAQ. Trimming pared 2 bases from V and 7 bases from J, leaving 18 bases between. This CDR3 spans 15 amino acids. CDR3 sequence reads: CASSLSVPQMWEQYF. The DNA of the CDR3 is TGTGCCAGCAGCTTATCGGTCCCCCAGATGTGGGAGCAGTACTTC.

This clonotype was seen just once. The V and J genes are TRBV5-6 and TRBJ2-5; 7 nucleotides match TRBD1. The CDR3 is 17 amino acids. J gave up 6 bases and V 4 bases, and 18 bases lay outside the gene matches. Germline assignment: CDR1 SGHDT and CDR2 YYEEEE. The CDR3 protein is CASSPTGQGVGWKTQYF. Here the CDR3 DNA reads TGTGCCAGCAGCCCTACCGGGCAGGGGGTAGGTTGGAAGACCCAGTACTTC.

This clonotype was picked up a small number of times. The chain employs TRBV6-5 and TRBJ1-1, with TRBD1 matching over 9 bases. This CDR3 contains 17 residues. Germline CDR1 reads MNHEY; CDR2 reads SVGAGI. J gave up 5 bases and V 6 bases, and 16 bases lay outside the gene matches. The CDR3 region has the DNA TGTGCCAGCAGCTACCTGGGACAGGGAATTCGTGGTACTGAAGCTTTCTTT. It is translated as CASSYLGQGIRGTEAFF.

Only a few counts were recorded for this clonotype. The chain recombines TRBV6-2 or TRBV6-3 with TRBJ2-1; tentatively, D is TRBD1 (5 bases). The CDR3 is 15 residues long. Trimming took off 11 bases at V and 0 bases at J, with 17 bases between the two ends. Germline V CDR1 and CDR2: MNHEY, SVGEGT. In DNA, the CDR3 is TGTGCCGCGGACACCGAAATGAGCTCCTACAATGAGCAGTTCTTC. Its translation is CAADTEMSSYNEQFF.

This clonotype has only a few counts. V usage is TRBV14 and J usage is TRBJ2-7; D possibly corresponds to TRBD2 (6 bases). The germline V and J ends were trimmed by 2 bases and 2 bases, with 13 bases remaining between them. Germline values: CDR1 SGHDN, CDR2 FVKESK. The CDR3 is made up of 15 amino acids. The CDR3 loop reads CASSQPGTGPYEQYF. The DNA of the CDR3 is TGTGCCAGCAGCCAACCCGGGACTGGACCCTACGAGCAGTACTTC.

This clonotype was observed at least ten times. The chain carries TRBV12-3 or TRBV12-4 and TRBJ2-2, with D tentatively TRBD2 (5 bases). Trimming cost V 5 bases and J 4 bases, with 14 bases left between them. CDR3 size: 15 residues. The CDR3 is CASSPLAGGTGELFF. The CDR3 DNA reads as TGTGCCAGCAGTCCCTTGGCGGGTGGCACCGGGGAGCTGTTTTTT.

The chain joins TRBV20-1 to TRBJ2-5; no reliable D call. CDR3 length: 12 amino acids. The germline V gene encodes CDR1 DFQATT and CDR2 SNEGSKA (reference sequence). V was shortened by 6 bases and J by 2 bases, with 10 bases between the two germline ends. The CDR3 coding sequence is TGCAGTGCCACCGACGGTCAAGAGACCCAGTACTTC. The encoded protein is CSATDGQETQYF.

The CDR3 sequence is CASIQSRGTYNEQFF. CDR3 bases: TGTGCCAGCATCCAAAGTCGGGGAACCTACAATGAGCAGTTCTTC. This chain connects TRBV7-3 to TRBJ2-1, with TRBD2 as a possible D gene (5 bases). There are 15 residues in the CDR3. The germline gives CDR1 SGHTA, CDR2 FQGTGA. The ends were cut back, 7 bases at V and 2 bases at J, with 15 bases in the middle.

V and J are TRBV12-3 or TRBV12-4 and TRBJ2-7; TRBD2 agrees at 9 bases. V was clipped by 6 bases and J by 6 bases; unmatched bases: 6. The CDR3 covers 13 residues. The CDR3 DNA is TGTGCCAGCAGAGCGGGAGGCGAGGTCGAGCAGTACTTC. Its translation: CASRAGGEVEQYF.

This clonotype has a handful of counts. The rearrangement uses TRBV10-1 and TRBJ2-1; 11 nucleotides line up with TRBD2. CDR3 size: 16 residues. CDR1 WNHNN and CDR2 SYGVQD come from the germline V gene (reference sequence). V lost 2 bases to trimming and J lost 7 bases; unmatched junction nucleotides: 7. The CDR3 is CASSEPRLAGRNEQFF. The CDR3, as DNA: TGCGCCAGCAGTGAGCCAAGACTAGCGGGAAGGAATGAGCAGTTCTTC.

The chain joins TRBV4-3 to TRBJ2-7, with D perhaps TRBD1 (6 bases). The CDR3 has 15 amino acids. V shed 4 bases and J shed 3 bases, with 16 bases lying between them. CDR1 and CDR2 from the germline V gene are LGHNA and YSLEER. CDR3 residues: CASSRYERTDYEQYF. In DNA, the CDR3 is TGCGCCAGCAGCCGCTACGAAAGGACAGACTACGAGCAGTACTTC.

The chain is built from TRBV7-2 and TRBJ2-7; TRBD1 aligns across 10 bases. This CDR3 is built from 17 residues. The V gene end was trimmed by 10 bases and the J gene end by 1 base; junction bases not matched to a gene: 16. Germline V gene sequence: CDR1 SGHTA, CDR2 FQGNSA. The CDR3: CATTRRQMDRGSYEQYF. CDR3 coding DNA: TGTGCCACAACCCGCCGCCAGATGGACAGGGGGTCCTACGAGCAGTACTTC.

This clonotype was found many times. V and J are TRBV5-1 and TRBJ2-2; 8 bases match TRBD1. Germline trimming cut 4 bases from V and 6 bases from J; bases unmatched to any gene: 5. Germline V gene sequence: CDR1 SGHRS, CDR2 YFSETQ. The CDR3 length is 14 residues. The CDR3 spells CASSMGQVAGELFF. The CDR3 DNA sequence: TGCGCCAGCAGCATGGGACAGGTTGCCGGGGAGCTGTTTTTT. Together with reference TRBV5-1 and TRBJ2-2, the CDR3 gives the full variable domain: KAGVTQTPRYLIKTRGQQVTLSCSPISGHRSVSWYQQTPGQGLQFLFEYFSETQRNKGNFPGRFSGRQFSNSRSEMNVSTLELGDSALYLCASSMGQVAGELFFGEGSRLTVL.

This chain connects TRBV5-1 to TRBJ2-3, with D possibly TRBD2 on 6 matching bases. The CDR3 loop spans 13 amino acids. Germline CDR1 reads SGHRS; CDR2 reads YFSETQ. Trimming cost V 1 base and J 11 bases, with 14 bases left between them. The CDR3 reads CASSLLRDSGQYF. CDR3 bases: TGCGCCAGCAGCTTGTTACGGGACTCAGGGCAGTATTTT.